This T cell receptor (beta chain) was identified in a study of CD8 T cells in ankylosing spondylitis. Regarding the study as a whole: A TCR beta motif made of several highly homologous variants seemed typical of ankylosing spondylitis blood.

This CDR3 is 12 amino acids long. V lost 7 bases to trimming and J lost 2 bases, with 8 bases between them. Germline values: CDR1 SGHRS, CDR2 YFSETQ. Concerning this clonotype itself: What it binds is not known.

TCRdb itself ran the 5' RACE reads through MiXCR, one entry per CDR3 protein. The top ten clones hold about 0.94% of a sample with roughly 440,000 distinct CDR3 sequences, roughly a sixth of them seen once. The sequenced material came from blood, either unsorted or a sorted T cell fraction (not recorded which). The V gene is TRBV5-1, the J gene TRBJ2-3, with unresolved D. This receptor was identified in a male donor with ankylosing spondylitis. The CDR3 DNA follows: TGCGCCAGCCAACAATACACAGATACGCAGTATTTT. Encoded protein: CASQQYTDTQYF. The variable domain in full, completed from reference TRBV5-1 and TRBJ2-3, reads KAGVTQTPRYLIKTRGQQVTLSCSPISGHRSVSWYQQTPGQGLQFLFEYFSETQRNKGNFPGRFSGRQFSNSRSEMNVSTLELGDSALYLCASQQYTDTQYFGPGTRLTVL.